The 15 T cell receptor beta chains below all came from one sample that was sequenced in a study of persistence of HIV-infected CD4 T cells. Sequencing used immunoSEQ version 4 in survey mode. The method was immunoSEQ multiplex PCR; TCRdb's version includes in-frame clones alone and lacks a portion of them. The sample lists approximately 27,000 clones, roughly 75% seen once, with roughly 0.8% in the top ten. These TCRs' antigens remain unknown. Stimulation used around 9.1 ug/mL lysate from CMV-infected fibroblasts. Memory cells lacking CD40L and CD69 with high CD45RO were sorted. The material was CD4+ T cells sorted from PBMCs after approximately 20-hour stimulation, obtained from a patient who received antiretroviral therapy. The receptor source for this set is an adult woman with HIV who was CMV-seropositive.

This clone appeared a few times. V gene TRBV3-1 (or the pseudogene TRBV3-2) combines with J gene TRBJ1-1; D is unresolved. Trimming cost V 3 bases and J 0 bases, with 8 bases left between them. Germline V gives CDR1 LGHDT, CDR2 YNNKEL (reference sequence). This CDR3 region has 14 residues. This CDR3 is CASSQYRLNTEAFF. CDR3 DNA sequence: TGTGCCAGCAGCCAGTATAGATTGAACACTGAAGCTTTCTTT.

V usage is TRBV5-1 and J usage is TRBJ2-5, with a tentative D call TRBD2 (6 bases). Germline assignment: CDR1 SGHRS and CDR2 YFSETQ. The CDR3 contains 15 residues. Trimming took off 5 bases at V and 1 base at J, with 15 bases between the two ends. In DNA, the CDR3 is TGCGCCAGCAGACCCACGGGGGACCTCCAAGAGACCCAGTACTTC. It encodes CASRPTGDLQETQYF.

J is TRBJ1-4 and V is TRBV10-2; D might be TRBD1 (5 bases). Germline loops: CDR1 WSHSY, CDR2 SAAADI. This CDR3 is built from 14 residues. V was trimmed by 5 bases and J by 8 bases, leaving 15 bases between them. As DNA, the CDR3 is TGCGCCAGCAGTACGGGGACCCTGGGGGAAAAACTGTTTTTT. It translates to CASSTGTLGEKLFF.

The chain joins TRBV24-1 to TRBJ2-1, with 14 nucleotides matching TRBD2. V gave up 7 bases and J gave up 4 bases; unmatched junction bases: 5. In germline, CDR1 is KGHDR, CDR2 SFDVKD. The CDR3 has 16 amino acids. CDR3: CATSARLAGGYNEQFF. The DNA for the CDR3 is TGTGCCACCAGCGCCCGACTAGCGGGGGGGTACAATGAGCAGTTCTTC.

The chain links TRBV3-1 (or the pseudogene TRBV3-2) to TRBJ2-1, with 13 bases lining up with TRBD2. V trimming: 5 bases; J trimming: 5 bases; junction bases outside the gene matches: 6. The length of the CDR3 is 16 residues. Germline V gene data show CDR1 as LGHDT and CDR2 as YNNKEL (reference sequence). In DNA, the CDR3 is TGTGCCAGCAGCAACTCACTAGCGGGGGGGGACAATGAGCAGTTCTTC. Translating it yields CASSNSLAGGDNEQFF.

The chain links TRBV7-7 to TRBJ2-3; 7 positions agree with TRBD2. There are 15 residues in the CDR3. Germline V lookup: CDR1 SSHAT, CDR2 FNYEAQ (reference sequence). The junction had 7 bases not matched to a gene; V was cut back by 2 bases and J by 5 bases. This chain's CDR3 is CASSLSRGVEDTQYF. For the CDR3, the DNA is TGTGCCAGCAGCTTAAGTCGGGGGGTCGAAGATACGCAGTATTTT.

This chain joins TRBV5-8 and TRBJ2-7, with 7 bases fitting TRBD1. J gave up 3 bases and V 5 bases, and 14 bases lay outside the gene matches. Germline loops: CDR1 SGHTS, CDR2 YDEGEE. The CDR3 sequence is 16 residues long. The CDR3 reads CASRFTGATHHYEQYF. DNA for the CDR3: TGTGCCAGCAGATTCACAGGGGCCACCCATCACTACGAGCAGTACTTC.

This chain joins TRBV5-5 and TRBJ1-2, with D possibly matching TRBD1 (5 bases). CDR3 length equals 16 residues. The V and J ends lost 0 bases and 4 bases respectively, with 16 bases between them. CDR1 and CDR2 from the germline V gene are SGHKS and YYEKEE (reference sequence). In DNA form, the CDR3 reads TGTGCCAGCAGCTTGGTTGGTGCGGGGCAGAGCTATGGCTACACCTTC. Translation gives CASSLVGAGQSYGYTF.

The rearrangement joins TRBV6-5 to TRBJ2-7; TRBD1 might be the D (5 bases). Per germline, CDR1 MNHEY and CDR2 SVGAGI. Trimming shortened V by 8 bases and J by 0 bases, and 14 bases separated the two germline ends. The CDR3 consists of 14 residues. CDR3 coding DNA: TGTGCCAGCCAGTGGGGCAGGGACTCCTACGAGCAGTACGTC. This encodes CASQWGRDSYEQYV.

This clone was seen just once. In DNA form, the CDR3 reads TGTGCCAGCAGCTTAGCGAGAGGTGAACTAGCGGGGGGAGAGCAGTTCTTC. This codes for CASSLARGELAGGEQFF. The chain joins TRBV7-6 to TRBJ2-1; TRBD2 matches at 12 bases. V shed 0 bases and J 10 bases; nucleotides not matched to a gene: 10. The length of the CDR3 is 17 residues. CDR1 is SGHVS and CDR2 is FNYEAQ in the germline V gene.

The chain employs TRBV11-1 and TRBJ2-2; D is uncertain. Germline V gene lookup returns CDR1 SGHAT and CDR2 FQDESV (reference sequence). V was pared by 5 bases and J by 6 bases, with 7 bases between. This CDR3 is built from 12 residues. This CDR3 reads CASSPLAGELFF. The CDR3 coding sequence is TGTGCCAGCAGCCCGTTGGCCGGGGAGCTGTTTTTT.

The chain's CDR3 is CASSLDYTEAFF. CDR3 in DNA: TGTGCCAGCAGTCTTGATTATACTGAAGCTTTCTTT. The rearrangement joins TRBV12-3 or TRBV12-4 to TRBJ1-1; D is undetermined. This CDR3 has 12 amino acids. Trimming left V 5 bases short and J 5 bases short, with 9 bases between.

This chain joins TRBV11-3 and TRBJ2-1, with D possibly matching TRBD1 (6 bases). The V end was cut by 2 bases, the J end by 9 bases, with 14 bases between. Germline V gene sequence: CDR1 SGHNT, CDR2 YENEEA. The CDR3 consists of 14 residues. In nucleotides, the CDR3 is TGTGCCAGCAGCTTATCCAAGGGGGTGGGTGAGCAGTTCTTC. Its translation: CASSLSKGVGEQFF.

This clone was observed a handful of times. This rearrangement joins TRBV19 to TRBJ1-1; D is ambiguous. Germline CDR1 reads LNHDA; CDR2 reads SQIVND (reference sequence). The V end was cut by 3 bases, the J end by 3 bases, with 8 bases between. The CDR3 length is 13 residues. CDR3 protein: CASSISPDTEAFF. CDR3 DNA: TGTGCCAGTAGTATTTCCCCGGACACTGAAGCTTTCTTT.

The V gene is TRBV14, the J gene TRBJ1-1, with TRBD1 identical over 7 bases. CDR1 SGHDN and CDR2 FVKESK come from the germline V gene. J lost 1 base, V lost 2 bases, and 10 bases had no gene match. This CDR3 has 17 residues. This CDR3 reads CASSQSAGGISNTEAFF. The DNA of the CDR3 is TGTGCCAGCAGCCAATCGGCAGGGGGGATCTCGAACACTGAAGCTTTCTTT.